The 25 T cell receptor beta chains reported below all come from one sample, sequenced in a study of T cell responses to AZD1222 COVID-19 vaccine. Here immunoSEQ multiplex PCR was the method, and the copy in TCRdb shows in-frame clones only, minus some. In the table there are 120,000 to 150,000 clones, 82% of which are singletons. Sequenced material: peripheral blood, taken on day 0 of MenACWY control vaccination. The origin of the receptors is an adult in good health.

In its sample, this clone was seen once. The chain couples TRBV15 to TRBJ1-2; D gene ambiguous. This CDR3 is 14 amino acids long. CDR1 and CDR2 from the germline V gene are LNHNV and YYDKDF (reference sequence). V lost 1 base and J lost 7, with 13 bases in between. The CDR3 bases are TGTGCCACCAGCAGAGGGGGAGCGGGAGGTGGCTACACCTTC. Its translation: CATSRGGAGGGYTF.

The DNA for the CDR3 is TGTGCCAGCACCCAAGGGGCGGGGGGGAACACAGATACGCAGTATTTT. Its protein product is CASTQGAGGNTDTQYF. The chain is built from TRBV11-2 and TRBJ2-3, with TRBD2 matching over 9 bases. Germline V CDR1 and CDR2: SGHAT, FQNNGV. The V segment lost 7 bases and the J segment 2 bases; nucleotides outside the gene matches: 10. This CDR3 contains 16 residues.

The chain recombines TRBV7-8 with TRBJ1-2; no definite D call. The CDR3 consists of 14 residues. Germline assignment: CDR1 SGHVS and CDR2 FQNEAQ. Trimming shortened V by 0 bases and J by 8 bases, and 13 bases separated the two germline ends. For the CDR3, the DNA is TGTGCCAGCAGCTTAGCCCTGGACGGAGGGGGCTACACCTTC. Protein product: CASSLALDGGGYTF.

The rearrangement joins TRBV7-8 to TRBJ2-5; 8 bases match TRBD2. The CDR3 length is 16 residues. Germline lookup yields CDR1 SGHVS and CDR2 FQNEAQ. Losses at the gene ends were 1 base for V and 3 bases for J; bases not matched to a gene: 7. CDR3 residues: CASSLGLAGRKETQYF. The CDR3 DNA reads as TGTGCCAGCAGCTTAGGCCTAGCGGGTAGGAAAGAGACCCAGTACTTC.

This rearrangement joins TRBV6-1 to TRBJ1-3; the D is unclear. V lost 2 bases to trimming and J lost 5 bases, with 7 bases between them. The CDR3 runs 13 residues. The germline CDR1 and CDR2 sequences are MNHNS and SASEGT. CDR3 coding DNA: TGTGCCAGCAGTGAAAAGCCTAGAAACACCATATATTTT. It translates to CASSEKPRNTIYF.

The V and J genes are TRBV29-1 and TRBJ1-2; TRBD1 is a possible D gene (6 bases). Germline V gene data show CDR1 as SQVTM and CDR2 as ANQGSEA. The CDR3 has 16 amino acids. V was cut by 6 bases and J by 7 bases, with 27 bases left in between. CDR3 DNA: TGCAGCGTCATCGGGATGGAGACATTAGGGGGACGTGGCTACACCTTC. It codes for CSVIGMETLGGRGYTF. Using reference TRBV29-1 and TRBJ1-2 for the parts outside the CDR3, the full variable domain is SAVISQKPSRDICQRGTSLTIQCQVDSQVTMMFWYRQQPGQSLTLIATANQGSEATYESGFVIDKFPISRPNLTFSTLTVSNMSPEDSSIYLCSVIGMETLGGRGYTFGSGTRLTVV.

The rearrangement joins TRBV7-3 to TRBJ1-1, with 7 bases that match TRBD1. The length of the CDR3 is 13 residues. The junction had 10 bases not matched to a gene; V was cut back by 4 bases and J by 11 bases. Per the germline V gene, CDR1 is SGHTA and CDR2 is FQGTGA. The CDR3 DNA reads TGTGCCAGCAGCTCTACGGGGACAGCGATTGCTTTCTTT. Translating gives CASSSTGTAIAFF. Complete variable domain (other parts from reference TRBV7-3 and TRBJ1-1): GAGVSQTPSNKVTEKGKYVELRCDPISGHTALYWYRQSLGQGPEFLIYFQGTGAADDSGLPNDRFFAVRPEGSVSTLKIQRTERGDSAVYLCASSSTGTAIAFFGQGTRLTVV.

J is TRBJ2-7 and V is TRBV5-1; D gene uncertain. Germline V gene data show CDR1 as SGHRS and CDR2 as YFSETQ. V was pared by 0 bases and J by 4 bases, with 8 bases between. The CDR3 sequence is 13 residues long. The CDR3 DNA is TGCGCCAGCAGCTTGGGCATAAGTTACGAGCAGTACTTC. This translates into CASSLGISYEQYF.

CDR3 nucleotides: TGTGCCAGCAGCTTAAGATCCGGGGCCAACGTCCTGACTTTC. Its protein is CASSLRSGANVLTF. The chain links TRBV7-9 to TRBJ2-6; D is unresolved. CDR3 length: 14 amino acids. Germline-derived CDR1 and CDR2 are SEHNR and FQNEAQ (reference sequence). V was shortened by 2 bases and J by 4 bases, with 6 bases between the two germline ends.

V gene TRBV5-3 combines with J gene TRBJ2-3; 8 bases match TRBD1. TRBV5-3 is reported as an ORF; its role is uncertain. V dropped 1 base and J dropped 4; count of bases not matched to a gene: 5. This CDR3 contains 15 residues. This CDR3 is CARSLSRGRSDTQYF. The CDR3 DNA follows: TGTGCCAGAAGCTTGTCCAGGGGGCGTTCAGATACGCAGTATTTT.

This sequence joins TRBV18 and TRBJ1-2; unclear D gene. Germline V gene sequence: CDR1 KGHSH, CDR2 LQKENI. The CDR3 covers 12 residues. The germline V and J ends were trimmed by 0 bases and 7 bases, with 6 bases remaining between them. CDR3 sequence: CASSPPRSGYTF. The CDR3 DNA sequence: TGTGCCAGCTCACCACCGAGGTCTGGCTACACCTTC.

The chain links TRBV6-5 to TRBJ2-7; 8 nucleotides agree with TRBD1. The CDR3 length is 12 residues. In germline, CDR1 is MNHEY, CDR2 SVGAGI. V gave up 10 bases and J gave up 0 bases; unmatched junction bases: 2. CDR3 in DNA: TGTGCCACAGGACAGGGCTCCTACGAGCAGTACTTC. This translates into CATGQGSYEQYF.

The chain uses TRBV7-6 and TRBJ1-2; perhaps TRBD1 as D (6 bases). The CDR3 is 16 residues long. The V gene's germline CDR1 is SGHVS and CDR2 FNYEAQ. Trimming left V 1 base short and J 0 bases short, with 12 bases between. CDR3 sequence reads: CASSLGGAASNYGYTF. The DNA for the CDR3 is TGTGCCAGCAGCTTAGGGGGGGCCGCGTCTAACTATGGCTACACCTTC.

V usage is TRBV19 and J usage is TRBJ2-2; D not certain. The germline V gene encodes CDR1 LNHDA and CDR2 SQIVND (reference sequence). V gave up 5 bases and J gave up 0 bases, with 7 bases separating them. This CDR3 region has 14 residues. CDR3 bases: TGTGCCAGTAGTTTCTTTTCGAACACCGGGGAGCTGTTTTTT. It specifies CASSFFSNTGELFF.

Concerning this clone itself: Other DNA sequences within the sample encode an identical CDR3. The CDR3 nucleotides are TGCAGCGTTGTAGGGGGAAGCACAGATACGCAGTATTTT. Translated, it gives CSVVGGSTDTQYF. The chain combines TRBV29-1 with TRBJ2-3, with D tentatively TRBD1 (6 bases). V lost 4 bases, J lost 0 bases, and 8 bases lay in between. The length of the CDR3 is 13 residues. Germline lookup yields CDR1 SQVTM and CDR2 ANQGSEA.

This clone showed up just once. The chain links TRBV6-5 to TRBJ1-1; no clear D. This CDR3 is 12 amino acids long. Per germline, CDR1 MNHEY and CDR2 SVGAGI. The germline V and J ends were trimmed by 8 bases and 1 base, with 8 bases remaining between them. The CDR3 sequence: CASQGPNTEAFF. Here the CDR3 DNA reads TGTGCCAGCCAAGGCCCGAACACTGAAGCTTTCTTT.

This chain uses TRBV3-1 (or the pseudogene TRBV3-2) with TRBJ1-1; unclear D gene. Germline V gene sequence: CDR1 LGHDT, CDR2 YNNKEL (reference sequence). The CDR3 is made up of 12 amino acids. V gave up 5 bases and J gave up 12 bases, with 16 bases separating them. CDR3 region: CASSSGPEVTFF. In DNA, the CDR3 is TGTGCCAGCAGCTCCGGGCCAGAAGTGACTTTCTTT.

V and J are TRBV29-1 and TRBJ2-7; D possibly matches TRBD1 or TRBD2 (5 bases each). CDR1 and CDR2 from the germline V gene are SQVTM and ANQGSEA. The CDR3 length is 12 residues. CDR3 sequence (DNA): TGCACCAGGAATGGGGGATCCCACGAGCAGTACTTC. Translating gives CTRNGGSHEQYF.

The chain couples TRBV4-1 to TRBJ2-1; TRBD2 agrees at 7 bases. The CDR3 totals 16 residues. Looked up from germline, CDR1 is MGHRA and CDR2 is YSYEKL. V was clipped by 1 base and J by 7 bases; unmatched bases: 10. This CDR3 reads CASSQGLDGGKNEQFF. Written as DNA, the CDR3 is TGCGCCAGCAGCCAAGGGTTGGACGGGGGGAAAAATGAGCAGTTCTTC.

The CDR3 region is CASMGLDGYTF. The CDR3 bases are TGTGCCAGCATGGGGTTGGATGGCTACACCTTC. V and J are TRBV9 and TRBJ1-2; the D is unclear. Germline V gene sequence: CDR1 SGDLS, CDR2 YYNGEE. CDR3 length: 11 amino acids. Trimming removed 6 bases from V and 6 bases from J, with 9 bases in between.

The V gene is TRBV10-3, the J gene TRBJ1-3; 8 bases are shared with TRBD1. Germline CDR1 is ENHRY and CDR2 is SYGVKD. This CDR3 has 16 residues. With V trimmed by 4 bases and J by 0 bases, 5 bases remained unmatched. CDR3 coding DNA: TGTGCCATCAGTGGGCAGGGGGCCTCCTCTGGAAACACCATATATTTT. Translating it yields CAISGQGASSGNTIYF.

This clone was observed once. V gene TRBV19 combines with J gene TRBJ1-3, with D perhaps matching TRBD1 (6 bases). Germline loops: CDR1 LNHDA, CDR2 SQIVND (reference sequence). Trimming stripped 6 bases from V and 2 bases from J, with 14 bases between. This CDR3 is built from 15 residues. CDR3 nucleotide sequence: TGTGCCAGTAGCTCAACAGGGAGAACTGGAAACACCATATATTTT. Protein: CASSSTGRTGNTIYF.

The V gene is TRBV6-2 or TRBV6-3, the J gene TRBJ2-1, with TRBD1 identical over 8 bases. This CDR3 is built from 14 residues. The V gene's germline CDR1 is MNHEY and CDR2 SVGEGT. V shed 6 bases, J shed 4 bases, and the junction held 5 bases outside the gene matches. The CDR3 DNA sequence: TGTGCCAGCAGCGGACAGGGCCCATACAATGAGCAGTTCTTC. Translated, it gives CASSGQGPYNEQFF.

The rearrangement links TRBV25-1 to TRBJ1-1; D gene uncertain. Trimming took off 0 bases at V and 6 bases at J, with 8 bases between the two ends. CDR1 and CDR2 from the germline V gene are MGHDK and SYGVNS. This CDR3 has 13 residues. The CDR3 loop reads CASSEYDGPEAFF. In DNA form, the CDR3 reads TGTGCCAGCAGTGAATATGACGGGCCTGAAGCTTTCTTT.

The chain combines TRBV29-1 with TRBJ1-1; maybe TRBD1 (5 bases). V was clipped by 6 bases and J by 1 base, with 9 bases between them. The CDR3 contains 12 residues. Germline CDR1 is SQVTM and CDR2 is ANQGSEA. In DNA form, the CDR3 reads TGCAGCGTAACCCAGGGGAACACTGAAGCTTTCTTT. Its translation: CSVTQGNTEAFF.